Presented here are 32 T cell receptor beta chains from one specimen sequenced in a study of radiotherapy plus CTLA-4 blockade in lung cancer. The data were produced by immunoSEQ multiplex PCR, yet TCRdb's version contains in-frame clones alone and is incomplete. The sample has some 110,000 clones; roughly 80% are singletons. The sample in question was peripheral blood, obtained from a patient treated with radiotherapy plus ipilimumab. The receptors originated from a human donor with non-small cell lung cancer who had a partial response to radiotherapy plus ipilimumab.

The chain employs TRBV28 and TRBJ2-1; D gene ambiguous. V gave up 7 bases and J gave up 9 bases, with 16 bases separating them. Germline V lookup: CDR1 MDHEN, CDR2 SYDVKM. The CDR3 extends over 13 amino acids. Here the CDR3 reads CASTIQSDTEQFF. Here the CDR3 DNA reads TGTGCCAGCACCATTCAGAGTGACACTGAGCAGTTCTTC.

The rearrangement links TRBV7-9 to TRBJ2-2; 8 bases agree with TRBD2. Germline-derived CDR1 and CDR2 are SEHNR and FQNEAQ (reference sequence). There are 18 residues in the CDR3. Trimming took 1 base from V and 7 from J; bases not matched to a gene: 14. This CDR3 is CASSLGAVPGGRDGELFF. DNA of the CDR3: TGTGCCAGCAGCTTAGGCGCCGTGCCGGGAGGGAGAGACGGGGAGCTGTTTTTT.

This chain links TRBV30 with TRBJ1-3; possibly TRBD1 for D (6 bases). Deletions cut 4 bases from V and 8 bases from J, with 18 bases between. Germline V gives CDR1 GTSNPN, CDR2 SVGIG (reference sequence). CDR3 length: 14 amino acids. CDR3 amino acids: CAWKSARGVDTIYF. CDR3 nucleotides: TGTGCCTGGAAATCCGCCAGGGGCGTGGACACCATATATTTT.

This clone appeared many times. The chain couples TRBV14 to TRBJ2-3; no clear D. This CDR3 spans 11 amino acids. CDR1 is SGHDN and CDR2 is FVKESK in the germline V gene. The germline V and J ends were trimmed by 5 bases and 2 bases, with 2 bases remaining between them. CDR3 amino acids: CASSYTDTQYF. The CDR3 DNA sequence: TGTGCCAGCAGCTACACAGATACGCAGTATTTT.

The V call is TRBV5-1, the J call TRBJ2-1; 11 positions match TRBD2. Germline values: CDR1 SGHRS, CDR2 YFSETQ. The V and J ends lost 3 bases and 3 bases, in that order; junction bases with no gene match: 2. CDR3 size: 15 residues. The CDR3 protein is CASSSGLADYNEQFF. DNA of the CDR3: TGCGCCAGCAGCTCGGGACTAGCGGACTACAATGAGCAGTTCTTC.

This chain joins TRBV5-1 and TRBJ1-2; 10 bases map to TRBD1. Trimming removed 1 base from V and 6 bases from J; junction bases left unmatched: 15. The germline gives CDR1 SGHRS, CDR2 YFSETQ. There are 18 residues in the CDR3. CDR3 sequence: CASSLISFAGQGSDGYTF. As DNA, the CDR3 is TGCGCCAGCAGCTTGATATCCTTCGCGGGACAGGGGAGCGATGGCTACACCTTC.

The chain carries TRBV6-4 and TRBJ1-4; 9 bases line up with TRBD1. The CDR3 is 16 residues long. Trimming removed 4 bases from V and 7 bases from J; junction bases left unmatched: 10. CDR1 and CDR2 from the germline V gene are MRHNA and SNTAGT. As DNA, the CDR3 is TGTGCCAGCAGTGCCGAACCGACAGGGGGTAGTGAAAAACTGTTTTTT. This sequence encodes CASSAEPTGGSEKLFF.

This rearrangement joins TRBV6-5 to TRBJ1-2; D is possibly TRBD1 (5 bases). With 7 bases removed from V and 3 bases from J, the gap between germline ends came to 15 bases. This CDR3 is built from 14 residues. Germline CDR1 reads MNHEY; CDR2 reads SVGAGI. CDR3 amino acids: CASNSAGLDYGYTF. CDR3 bases: TGTGCCAGCAACTCGGCGGGGCTCGACTATGGCTACACCTTC.

The chain employs TRBV28 and TRBJ1-1, with unresolved D. The ends were cut back, 2 bases at V and 2 bases at J, with 15 bases in the middle. CDR3 length: 16 amino acids. Germline V gene lookup returns CDR1 MDHEN and CDR2 SYDVKM. CDR3 region: CASSLPPPGNNTEAFF. CDR3 nucleotide sequence: TGTGCCAGCAGTTTACCCCCCCCCGGGAATAACACTGAAGCTTTCTTT. The variable domain in full, completed from reference TRBV28 and TRBJ1-1, reads DVKVTQSSRYLVKRTGEKVFLECVQDMDHENMFWYRQDPGLGLRLIYFSYDVKMKEKGDIPEGYSVSREKKERFSLILESASTNQTSMYLCASSLPPPGNNTEAFFGQGTRLTVV.

The V and J genes are TRBV5-5 and TRBJ1-4; D ambiguous. The germline V and J ends were trimmed by 4 bases and 8 bases, with 12 bases remaining between them. Germline CDR1 reads SGHKS; CDR2 reads YYEKEE (reference sequence). The CDR3 is made up of 13 amino acids. The CDR3 DNA follows: TGTGCCAGCAGCCCTGACGGGGAGGAAAAACTGTTTTTT. It specifies CASSPDGEEKLFF.

In its sample, this clone was seen a few times. The rearrangement links TRBV18 to TRBJ1-3, with TRBD1 matching over 7 bases. J gave up 6 bases and V 5 bases, and 7 bases lay outside the gene matches. Germline CDR1 reads KGHSH; CDR2 reads LQKENI. The CDR3 has 14 amino acids. CDR3 sequence: CASSKTGVENTIYF. In DNA form, the CDR3 reads TGTGCCAGCTCAAAAACAGGGGTCGAAAACACCATATATTTT.

The chain carries TRBV20-1 and TRBJ2-5, with D perhaps TRBD2 (5 bases). The CDR3 has 11 amino acids. Between the trimmed V and J ends, which lost 7 bases and 2 bases, there was a span of 8 bases. Germline values: CDR1 DFQATT, CDR2 SNEGSKA (reference sequence). CDR3 residues: CSVPGQETQYF. The CDR3 DNA sequence: TGCAGTGTTCCGGGGCAAGAGACCCAGTACTTC.

This clone was counted between two and nine times. The chain couples TRBV5-4 to TRBJ2-7; 9 bases align to TRBD2. The V segment lost 4 bases and the J segment 3 bases; nucleotides outside the gene matches: 5. CDR1 and CDR2 (germline): SGHNT, YYREEE (reference sequence). The CDR3 consists of 14 residues. The CDR3: CASSTGLADYEQYF. The CDR3 DNA follows: TGTGCCAGCAGCACGGGACTAGCAGACTACGAGCAGTACTTC. Full variable domain (missing parts from reference TRBV5-4 and TRBJ2-7): ETGVTQSPTHLIKTRGQQVTLRCSSQSGHNTVSWYQQALGQGPQFIFQYYREEENGRGNFPPRFSGLQFPNYSSELNVNALELDDSALYLCASSTGLADYEQYFGPGTRLTVT.

The chain recombines TRBV28 with TRBJ2-7, with 9 nucleotides matching TRBD1. J lost 1 base, V lost 5 bases, and 9 bases had no gene match. The CDR3 is 16 residues long. Per germline, CDR1 MDHEN and CDR2 SYDVKM. The CDR3 DNA reads TGTGCCAGCAGTCCAGGGACAGGGAGCGTTTCCTACGAGCAGTACTTC. Protein sequence: CASSPGTGSVSYEQYF.

The J gene is TRBJ2-7, the V gene TRBV19; TRBD1 agrees at 9 bases. Germline CDR1 LNHDA, CDR2 SQIVND (reference sequence). Trimming at V came to 5 bases and at J to 0 bases, leaving 8 bases not matched to a gene. This CDR3 comprises 16 residues. The CDR3 DNA sequence: TGTGCCAGTAGTGATCCCTCACAGGGGGCCTCCTACGAGCAGTACTTC. Translation: CASSDPSQGASYEQYF. Looking up the rest from reference TRBV19 and TRBJ2-7 gives the full variable domain: DGGITQSPKYLFRKEGQNVTLSCEQNLNHDAMYWYRQDPGQGLRLIYYSQIVNDFQKGDIAEGYSVSREKKESFPLTVTSAQKNPTAFYLCASSDPSQGASYEQYFGPGTRLTVT.

The chain uses TRBV29-1 and TRBJ2-7, with TRBD1 matching over 9 bases. CDR3 length: 16 amino acids. V dropped 6 bases and J dropped 6; count of bases not matched to a gene: 18. The germline gives CDR1 SQVTM, CDR2 ANQGSEA. The DNA of the CDR3 is TGCAGCGTCCTCAATTCGCCGGGACAGGGACCATTCGAGCAGTACTTC. Protein product: CSVLNSPGQGPFEQYF.

This chain links TRBV5-1 with TRBJ2-3; TRBD2 agrees at 12 bases. Trimming cost V 4 bases and J 2 bases; bases outside gene matches: 11. This CDR3 has 18 residues. CDR1 is SGHRS and CDR2 is YFSETQ in the germline V gene. Written as DNA, the CDR3 is TGCGCCAGCAGCCCCAGACTAGCGGGAGCAGAGGTCACAGATACGCAGTATTTT. It is translated as CASSPRLAGAEVTDTQYF.

The V call is TRBV14, the J call TRBJ2-7; D remains ambiguous. This CDR3 region has 13 residues. The germline gives CDR1 SGHDN, CDR2 FVKESK. Trimming cost V 9 bases and J 2 bases, with 14 bases left between them. This chain's CDR3 is CASSDTLTYEQYV. The DNA of the CDR3 is TGTGCCAGTTCTGACACCCTTACCTACGAGCAGTACGTC.

V gene TRBV19 combines with J gene TRBJ2-2; TRBD1 is a possible D gene (6 bases). The ends were cut back, 7 bases at V and 1 base at J, with 13 bases in the middle. Germline V lookup: CDR1 LNHDA, CDR2 SQIVND (reference sequence). This CDR3 is built from 15 residues. The chain's CDR3 is CASTRQDQNTGELFF. Written as DNA, the CDR3 is TGTGCCAGTACTAGACAGGACCAGAACACCGGGGAGCTGTTTTTT.

The chain employs TRBV25-1 and TRBJ2-3; weak D call: TRBD2 (5 bases). V gave up 6 bases and J gave up 2 bases, with 12 bases separating them. This CDR3 is built from 14 residues. Looked up from germline, CDR1 is MGHDK and CDR2 is SYGVNS. The DNA for the CDR3 is TGTGCCAGCAGCGGAGAGGGATCCACAGATACGCAGTATTTT. Translated, it gives CASSGEGSTDTQYF.

The rearrangement links TRBV2 to TRBJ2-1, with TRBD2 as a possible D gene (6 bases). The CDR3 is 13 amino acids. Germline CDR1 SNHLY, CDR2 FYNNEI. V shed 9 bases and J shed 5 bases, with 14 bases lying between them. The CDR3 protein is CASCRENHNEQFF. CDR3 in DNA: TGTGCCAGTTGTCGGGAGAATCACAATGAGCAGTTCTTC.

The chain employs TRBV5-1 and TRBJ2-1, with TRBD1 identical over 7 bases. Germline assignment: CDR1 SGHRS and CDR2 YFSETQ. The V gene end was trimmed by 2 bases and the J gene end by 4 bases; junction bases not matched to a gene: 9. This CDR3 is 16 amino acids long. The CDR3 reads CASSLAQGQMYNEQFF. CDR3 bases: TGCGCCAGCAGCTTAGCACAGGGGCAAATGTACAATGAGCAGTTCTTC.

The chain links TRBV2 to TRBJ1-5; possible D gene TRBD1, 6 bases. Germline-derived CDR1 and CDR2 are SNHLY and FYNNEI. The V gene lost 3 bases and the J gene lost 4 bases, with 13 bases spanning the gap. The CDR3 runs to 15 residues. CDR3 nucleotide sequence: TGTGCCAGCAGTGATAACGACAGGAGAAATCAGCCCCAGCATTTT. Translating gives CASSDNDRRNQPQHF.

This clone was observed many times. The rearrangement uses TRBV7-2 and TRBJ1-3, with TRBD1 matching over 7 bases. V lost 5 bases and J lost 0; bases outside the gene matches: 4. The germline V gene has CDR1 SGHTA and CDR2 FQGNSA. This CDR3 contains 15 residues. The CDR3: CASSPRDSSGNTIYF. The DNA for the CDR3 is TGTGCCAGCAGCCCCAGGGACAGCTCTGGAAACACCATATATTTT.

The chain employs TRBV27 and TRBJ2-2; D not certain. CDR1 is MNHEY, CDR2 SMNVEV, per germline (reference sequence). V was cut by 5 bases and J by 1 base, with 14 bases left in between. The CDR3 loop spans 16 amino acids. This CDR3 is CASSHSRALNTGELFF. The CDR3 coding sequence is TGTGCCAGCAGTCACTCTAGAGCCCTGAACACCGGGGAGCTGTTTTTT.

The chain employs TRBV5-1 and TRBJ2-5; 8 bases match TRBD2. The germline gives CDR1 SGHRS, CDR2 YFSETQ. Germline trimming cut 2 bases from V and 5 bases from J; bases unmatched to any gene: 8. This CDR3 has 15 amino acids. The CDR3 nucleotides read TGCGCCAGCAGCTTCCAGCGGGAGATCGGTGAGACCCAGTACTTC. It codes for CASSFQREIGETQYF.

The chain has TRBV5-4 and TRBJ2-7; the D is unclear. The germline gives CDR1 SGHNT, CDR2 YYREEE (reference sequence). This CDR3 is 14 amino acids long. V was trimmed by 0 bases and J by 4 bases, leaving 11 bases between them. The CDR3 protein is CASSLVSVPYEQYF. CDR3 bases: TGTGCCAGCAGCTTGGTCTCAGTCCCTTACGAGCAGTACTTC.

The rearrangement joins TRBV11-3 to TRBJ2-5; the match to TRBD1 covers 11 bases. V shed 2 bases and J 3 bases; nucleotides not matched to a gene: 8. Germline V gene sequence: CDR1 SGHNT, CDR2 YENEEA. CDR3 length equals 17 residues. In DNA, the CDR3 is TGTGCCAGCAGCTTAACGTATCGGACAGGGGGCGAAGAGACCCAGTACTTC. Residues: CASSLTYRTGGEETQYF.

This clone was seen once. The rearrangement joins TRBV2 to TRBJ1-1; possible D gene TRBD1, 6 bases. The V gene lost 0 bases and the J gene lost 1 base, with 18 bases spanning the gap. In germline, CDR1 is SNHLY, CDR2 FYNNEI. The CDR3 totals 18 residues. The CDR3 nucleotides are TGTGCCAGCAGTGAAGCGCTAAACCCAGGGGCCGGGAACACTGAAGCTTTCTTT. It encodes CASSEALNPGAGNTEAFF.

This clone was observed a handful of times. This specimen includes other DNA sequences encoding the same CDR3. The genes are TRBV28 and TRBJ2-7, with 11 positions matching TRBD1. The germline gives CDR1 MDHEN, CDR2 SYDVKM. J lost 5 bases, V lost 5 bases, and 8 bases had no gene match. There are 15 residues in the CDR3. CDR3 sequence (DNA): TGTGCCAGCAGTCCATGGACAGGGGGCATGGACGAGCAGTACTTC. Translating it yields CASSPWTGGMDEQYF.

This CDR3 is CASSLKGTGPSYEQYF. CDR3 DNA: TGCGCCAGCAGCCTCAAGGGGACAGGGCCCTCCTACGAGCAGTACTTC. The chain carries TRBV4-1 and TRBJ2-5, with TRBD1 identical over 9 bases. The J call may be faulty, since TRBJ2-7 better matches the DNA end. This CDR3 is 16 amino acids long. Germline loops: CDR1 MGHRA, CDR2 YSYEKL.

V gene TRBV4-3 combines with J gene TRBJ2-1; 7 bases map to TRBD1. Per germline, CDR1 LGHNA and CDR2 YSLEER. The CDR3 runs 14 residues. After removal of 1 base from V and 4 bases from J, the junction contained 1 base not matched to a gene. The CDR3 loop is CASSQGQGYNEQFF. The CDR3 DNA is TGCGCCAGCAGCCAAGGACAGGGATACAATGAGCAGTTCTTC.